Below are 29 T cell receptor beta chains sequenced from a single sample in a study of blood T cell repertoires in COVID-19. Sequencing was performed with immunoSEQ multiplex PCR; in TCRdb, only in-frame clones are kept and a portion is missing. The sample has 97,000 or so clones, about 86% seen once. The sample comprised peripheral blood. The receptors were gathered from a man aged 55 to 70 with acute or convalescent COVID-19.

The chain combines TRBV5-1 with TRBJ2-7; tentative D call: TRBD2 (5 bases). The CDR3 extends over 15 amino acids. Per germline, CDR1 SGHRS and CDR2 YFSETQ. V was pared by 3 bases and J by 4 bases, with 17 bases between. Here the CDR3 DNA reads TGCGCCAGCAGCTCCCTTCCTAGCATGGTGTACGAGCAGTACTTC. It codes for CASSSLPSMVYEQYF.

The rearrangement uses TRBV28 and TRBJ2-1, with TRBD1 identical over 7 bases. From germline, CDR1 is MDHEN and CDR2 SYDVKM. The CDR3 has 14 residues. Trimming at V came to 5 bases and at J to 4 bases, leaving 5 bases not matched to a gene. The CDR3 here is CASSPGTDYNEQFF. CDR3 bases: TGTGCCAGCAGTCCCGGGACAGATTACAATGAGCAGTTCTTC.

The table lists this clone with a few counts. The V call is TRBV19, the J call TRBJ1-2, with a possible D match to TRBD1 (5 bases). This CDR3 has 12 residues. CDR1 and CDR2 from the germline V gene are LNHDA and SQIVND (reference sequence). The germline V and J ends were trimmed by 7 bases and 8 bases, with 14 bases remaining between them. This chain's CDR3 is CASTGDSRGYTF. The DNA of the CDR3 is TGTGCCAGTACGGGGGACTCTCGCGGCTACACCTTC.

This chain uses TRBV18 with TRBJ1-1; TRBD1 is a possible D gene (6 bases). Germline V gene lookup returns CDR1 KGHSH and CDR2 LQKENI. CDR3 size: 13 residues. V lost 5 bases and J lost 2, with 9 bases in between. The CDR3 DNA reads as TGTGCCAGCTCATCGGACAGCAACACTGAAGCTTTCTTT. Amino acid sequence: CASSSDSNTEAFF.

The genes are TRBV29-1 and TRBJ2-2; 10 bases line up with TRBD2. CDR3 size: 17 residues. V gave up 7 bases and J gave up 0 bases; unmatched junction bases: 11. The germline gives CDR1 SQVTM, CDR2 ANQGSEA. CDR3 sequence: CSARASGGRANTGELFF. CDR3 bases: TGCAGCGCCAGGGCTAGCGGGGGACGCGCGAACACCGGGGAGCTGTTTTTT.

This chain joins TRBV6-5 and TRBJ1-2, with 8 bases aligning to TRBD1. Germline CDR1 is MNHEY and CDR2 is SVGAGI. The V segment lost 4 bases and the J segment 8 bases; nucleotides outside the gene matches: 15. The CDR3 has 16 residues. Here the CDR3 reads CASSSPRGQGGGGYTF. As DNA, the CDR3 is TGTGCCAGCAGTTCCCCCAGGGGGCAAGGAGGAGGAGGCTACACCTTC.

This chain uses TRBV24-1 with TRBJ2-3; 12 nucleotides match TRBD1. Losses at the gene ends were 4 bases for V and 5 bases for J; bases not matched to a gene: 9. CDR1 is KGHDR, CDR2 SFDVKD, per germline. This CDR3 has 17 amino acids. CDR3: CATSDPRDRGLGDTQYF. In DNA, the CDR3 is TGTGCCACCAGTGACCCCAGGGACAGGGGGCTTGGAGATACGCAGTATTTT.

This chain connects TRBV2 to TRBJ1-5, with 7 nucleotides matching TRBD1. V lost 11 bases and J lost 5; bases outside the gene matches: 6. CDR3 length: 12 residues. Germline CDR1 SNHLY, CDR2 FYNNEI. CDR3 residues: CAGGQIDQPQHF. In DNA form, the CDR3 reads TGTGCCGGGGGACAGATCGATCAGCCCCAGCATTTT.

V and J are TRBV29-1 and TRBJ2-4; 7 bases are shared with TRBD1. This CDR3 has 12 residues. The junction had 5 bases not matched to a gene; V was cut back by 4 bases and J by 8 bases. Germline V gene data show CDR1 as SQVTM and CDR2 as ANQGSEA. CDR3 nucleotides: TGCAGCGTTGTATGGGACAGAGACATTCAGTACTTC. This encodes CSVVWDRDIQYF.

This chain uses TRBV18 with TRBJ1-3, with no clear D. Trimming stripped 3 bases from V and 9 bases from J, with 15 bases between. This CDR3 has 14 amino acids. Germline assignment: CDR1 KGHSH and CDR2 LQKENI. For the CDR3, the DNA is TGTGCCAGCTCACCCACGGAGGTGCCGAGCACCATATATTTT. This sequence encodes CASSPTEVPSTIYF.

This clone has only a few counts. The chain recombines TRBV24-1 with TRBJ1-2; 9 bases agree with TRBD1. V gave up 7 bases and J gave up 7 bases; unmatched junction bases: 9. The CDR3 covers 14 residues. Germline V gene lookup returns CDR1 KGHDR and CDR2 SFDVKD. CDR3 DNA sequence: TGTGCCACCAGCGAAGGACAGGGGTTCCGTGGCTACACCTTC. Translation gives CATSEGQGFRGYTF.

The chain is built from TRBV5-1 and TRBJ2-3; 11 nucleotides align to TRBD2. V gave up 4 bases and J gave up 4 bases; unmatched junction bases: 5. This CDR3 comprises 15 residues. CDR1 and CDR2 from the germline V gene are SGHRS and YFSETQ. The CDR3 DNA reads TGCGCCAGCAGCATTAGCGGGAGGGGGTCAGATACGCAGTATTTT. Amino acids: CASSISGRGSDTQYF.

This clone was detected only a few times. This rearrangement joins TRBV5-1 to TRBJ2-2; maybe TRBD1 (6 bases). Trimming pared 0 bases from V and 5 bases from J, leaving 11 bases between. CDR1 is SGHRS and CDR2 is YFSETQ in the germline V gene. The length of the CDR3 is 15 residues. The CDR3 here is CASSLVQGTTGELFF. Written as DNA, the CDR3 is TGCGCCAGCAGCTTGGTTCAGGGGACGACCGGGGAGCTGTTTTTT.

The chain combines TRBV11-2 with TRBJ1-3, with D possibly matching TRBD1 (6 bases). This CDR3 spans 17 amino acids. Germline values: CDR1 SGHAT, CDR2 FQNNGV. V lost 1 base and J lost 0, with 13 bases in between. The CDR3 nucleotides read TGTGCCAGCAGCTTAGCCCAGGGGATGAACTCTGGAAACACCATATATTTT. Its translation is CASSLAQGMNSGNTIYF.

This clone came up a few times. The chain carries TRBV6-5 and TRBJ2-1; 7 bases align to TRBD1. The CDR3 is made up of 13 amino acids. Germline CDR1 MNHEY, CDR2 SVGAGI. The J segment lost 9 bases and the V segment lost 4 bases, leaving 6 bases of the junction unmatched. CDR3 protein: CASSSLDRVEQFF. CDR3 DNA sequence: TGTGCCAGCAGTTCTCTAGACAGGGTTGAGCAGTTCTTC.

J is TRBJ2-7 and V is TRBV7-8; D might be TRBD1 (6 bases). The ends were cut back, 6 bases at V and 1 base at J, with 10 bases in the middle. This CDR3 has 13 amino acids. Germline loops: CDR1 SGHVS, CDR2 FQNEAQ. The CDR3 is CASRGHQSYEQYF. As DNA, the CDR3 is TGTGCCAGCAGGGGACACCAATCCTACGAGCAGTACTTC.

The chain joins TRBV9 to TRBJ1-6, with D uncertain. The germline CDR1 and CDR2 sequences are SGDLS and YYNGEE. Trimming removed 5 bases from V and 8 bases from J, with 20 bases in between. The CDR3 runs 16 residues. The CDR3 loop reads CASRGGSLSKDSPLHF. The CDR3 nucleotides read TGTGCCAGCAGGGGAGGCAGCCTATCTAAGGATTCACCCCTCCACTTT.

This chain links TRBV12-3 or TRBV12-4 with TRBJ2-7; no firm D call. This CDR3 region has 12 residues. V lost 5 bases, J lost 3 bases, and 8 bases lay in between. CDR3 DNA sequence: TGTGCCAGCAGTCAGACACGCTACGAGCAGTACTTC. Encoded protein: CASSQTRYEQYF.

The chain employs TRBV5-8 and TRBJ1-6, with a tentative D call TRBD1 (6 bases). The ends were cut back, 0 bases at V and 7 bases at J, with 17 bases in the middle. This CDR3 is built from 17 residues. Germline assignment: CDR1 SGHTS and CDR2 YDEGEE. The CDR3 reads CASSLASGAGGNSPLHF. The CDR3 bases are TGTGCCAGCAGCTTGGCATCAGGGGCAGGTGGAAATTCACCCCTCCACTTT.

This clone was found a few times. The chain recombines TRBV19 with TRBJ1-3; D possibly corresponds to TRBD1 (6 bases). This CDR3 spans 14 amino acids. Trimming cost V 8 bases and J 7 bases, with 18 bases left between them. Germline V CDR1 and CDR2: LNHDA, SQIVND (reference sequence). The CDR3 loop reads CASSDRPGENTIYF. For the CDR3, the DNA is TGTGCCAGTTCAGACAGGCCGGGTGAGAACACCATATATTTT.

The V and J genes are TRBV19 and TRBJ2-3, with 10 nucleotides matching TRBD1. V shed 7 bases and J 0 bases; nucleotides not matched to a gene: 4. CDR1 LNHDA and CDR2 SQIVND come from the germline V gene (reference sequence). The length of the CDR3 is 15 residues. In nucleotides, the CDR3 is TGTGCCAGTACGACAGGGGGCGTAAGCACAGATACGCAGTATTTT. Translating gives CASTTGGVSTDTQYF.

A single count supports this clone. The V call is TRBV24-1, the J call TRBJ2-3, with D uncertain. CDR1 is KGHDR, CDR2 SFDVKD, per germline. The CDR3 length is 13 residues. V was pared by 4 bases and J by 0 bases, with 4 bases between. In nucleotides, the CDR3 is TGTGCCACCAGTGAGTCAAGCACAGATACGCAGTATTTT. It specifies CATSESSTDTQYF.

This chain connects TRBV6-2 or TRBV6-3 to TRBJ2-1; D possibly corresponds to TRBD2 (6 bases). The CDR3 contains 13 residues. V was trimmed by 6 bases and J by 9 bases, leaving 15 bases between them. Germline CDR1 reads MNHEY; CDR2 reads SVGEGT. The DNA of the CDR3 is TGTGCCAGCAGCACAAGACTAGGCGGTGAGCAGTTCTTC. The encoded protein is CASSTRLGGEQFF.

This chain joins TRBV5-1 and TRBJ1-1; D might be TRBD1 (5 bases). The CDR3 contains 15 residues. The V end was cut by 2 bases, the J end by 0 bases, with 11 bases between. Germline V gene lookup returns CDR1 SGHRS and CDR2 YFSETQ. The CDR3 region has the DNA TGCGCCAGCAGCTTCGCGGGACGGTTGAACACTGAAGCTTTCTTT. Its translation is CASSFAGRLNTEAFF. Drawing the rest from reference TRBV5-1 and TRBJ1-1, the complete variable domain is KAGVTQTPRYLIKTRGQQVTLSCSPISGHRSVSWYQQTPGQGLQFLFEYFSETQRNKGNFPGRFSGRQFSNSRSEMNVSTLELGDSALYLCASSFAGRLNTEAFFGQGTRLTVV.

The chain uses TRBV7-6 and TRBJ1-5, with 8 bases fitting TRBD1. Germline assignment: CDR1 SGHVS and CDR2 FNYEAQ. The trim removed 1 base at V and 6 bases at J, leaving 5 bases unmatched. The CDR3 loop spans 15 amino acids. CDR3 sequence reads: CASSLDQGAGQPQHF. In DNA, the CDR3 is TGTGCCAGCAGCTTAGACCAGGGGGCCGGTCAGCCCCAGCATTTT. Looking up the rest from reference TRBV7-6 and TRBJ1-5 gives the full variable domain: GAGVSQSPRYKVTKRGQDVALRCDPISGHVSLYWYRQALGQGPEFLTYFNYEAQQDKSGLPNDRFSAERPEGSISTLTIQRTEQRDSAMYRCASSLDQGAGQPQHFGDGTRLSIL.

In its sample, this clone was seen a few times. V usage is TRBV9 and J usage is TRBJ2-2, with a tentative D call TRBD2 (7 bases). CDR3 size: 16 residues. V was pared by 3 bases and J by 7 bases, with 19 bases between. Per germline, CDR1 SGDLS and CDR2 YYNGEE. CDR3 region: CASSAGQPGGSGELFF. The CDR3 DNA follows: TGTGCCAGCAGCGCCGGACAGCCCGGCGGGAGCGGGGAGCTGTTTTTT.

This clone was recorded once. CDR3 sequence: CAWSGTGNINEEQYF. CDR3 sequence (DNA): TGTGCCTGGAGTGGGACAGGGAACATAAACGAAGAGCAGTACTTC. The chain recombines TRBV30 with TRBJ2-7; 8 bases align to TRBD1. The V segment lost 1 base and the J segment 7 bases; nucleotides outside the gene matches: 12. This CDR3 is built from 15 residues. The V gene's germline CDR1 is GTSNPN and CDR2 SVGIG (reference sequence). The full variable domain, completed using reference TRBV30 and TRBJ2-7, is SQTIHQWPATLVQPVGSPLSLECTVEGTSNPNLYWYRQAAGRGLQLLFYSVGIGQISSEVPQNLSASRPQDRQFILSSKKLLLSDSGFYLCAWSGTGNINEEQYFGPGTRLTVT.

The chain couples TRBV27 to TRBJ2-1; a weak D match, TRBD1 (5 bases). This CDR3 has 14 residues. Trimming took 5 bases from V and 0 from J, leaving 8 bases between them. Germline values: CDR1 MNHEY, CDR2 SMNVEV (reference sequence). DNA of the CDR3: TGTGCCAGCAGTCGACAGAACTCCTACAATGAGCAGTTCTTC. Residues: CASSRQNSYNEQFF.

This clone was counted a few times. The chain uses TRBV28 and TRBJ2-7; D is perhaps TRBD2 (7 bases). The V and J ends lost 6 bases and 5 bases respectively, with 17 bases between them. CDR3 length: 14 amino acids. Germline lookup yields CDR1 MDHEN and CDR2 SYDVKM. The CDR3 bases are TGTGCCAGCAGGGGAGGGGGGGCCCCCCACGAGCAGTACGTC. As protein: CASRGGGAPHEQYV.